The 10 T cell receptor beta chains below come from one sample, sequenced in a study of read filtering for tumor transcriptome and immune sequencing. Molecular barcoded adaptors covering alpha/delta and beta/gamma chains were used on approximately 400 ng RNA. TCRdb analysed the reads with MiXCR anew, one entry per CDR3 protein. Of around 38,000 distinct CDR3 sequences listed, approximately 14% are singletons. Sequencing was done on a sample of a population of CD138-negative cells sorted from bone marrow. These receptors all come from a donor aged 40 or over with multiple myeloma.

This clonotype was picked up one time. A read error may explain this, as a much larger clone is one base away. The genes are TRBV29-1 and TRBJ2-5; the D gene is possibly TRBD2 (6 bases). This CDR3 is built from 11 residues. The germline CDR1 and CDR2 sequences are SQVTM and ANQGSEA. The CDR3: CSPSVGETQDF. The CDR3 DNA is TGCAGCCCTAGCGTTGGGGAGACCCAGGACTTC.

This clonotype was counted ten times or more. V gene TRBV27 combines with J gene TRBJ2-5; D might be TRBD1 or TRBD2, each matching 6 bases. Germline V gene data show CDR1 as MNHEY and CDR2 as SMNVEV (reference sequence). This CDR3 spans 14 amino acids. Trimming removed 4 bases from V and 5 bases from J, with 14 bases in between. The CDR3 loop reads CASSSRGVGETQYF. The DNA for the CDR3 is TGTGCCAGCAGTTCAAGGGGGGTCGGGGAGACCCAGTACTTC.

This clonotype was observed at least ten times. The CDR3 protein is CASSRTSTDTQYF. The CDR3 DNA reads as TGTGCCAGCAGCCGGACCAGCACAGATACGCAGTATTTT. The chain employs TRBV28 and TRBJ2-3; no clear D gene. The germline V gene encodes CDR1 MDHEN and CDR2 SYDVKM. This CDR3 contains 13 residues. The V gene lost 6 bases and the J gene lost 0 bases, with 7 bases spanning the gap.

On this clonotype itself: A much larger clone sits a single nucleotide away, making a read error possible. The chain has TRBV6-5 and TRBJ2-3; the D gene is possibly TRBD2 (5 bases). The V gene lost 8 bases and the J gene lost 3 bases, with 12 bases spanning the gap. CDR1 is MNHEY, CDR2 SVGAGI, per germline. This CDR3 has 13 amino acids. The CDR3 DNA is TGTGCCAGCCGGGAAGCAGAGACAGATACGCAGTATTTT. This encodes CASREAETDTQYF.

V is TRBV12-3 or TRBV12-4 and J is TRBJ2-3, with D perhaps TRBD2 (6 bases). The V gene lost 3 bases and the J gene lost 4 bases, with 11 bases spanning the gap. The CDR3 loop spans 14 amino acids. The CDR3 bases are TGTGCCAGCAGTTTTCTGACTAGTCCAGATACGCAGTATTTT. It is translated as CASSFLTSPDTQYF.

The chain has TRBV6-1 and TRBJ2-3; 7 bases fit TRBD1. Germline lookup yields CDR1 MNHNS and CDR2 SASEGT. V shed 10 bases, J shed 1 base, and the junction held 11 bases outside the gene matches. This CDR3 contains 15 residues. The CDR3 DNA is TGTGCCACCACCCTCCGACAGGGTGGCACAGATACGCAGTATTTT. Translation gives CATTLRQGGTDTQYF.

This clonotype was detected ten times or more. The CDR3 region is CASSSPGLAGSTSGANVLTF. CDR3 in DNA: TGTGCCAGCAGCTCGCCGGGACTAGCGGGGTCAACTTCTGGGGCCAACGTCCTGACTTTC. The rearrangement joins TRBV7-9 to TRBJ2-6; 13 nucleotides align to TRBD2. From germline, CDR1 is SEHNR and CDR2 FQNEAQ (reference sequence). The V gene end was trimmed by 4 bases and the J gene end by 1 base; junction bases not matched to a gene: 10. CDR3 length: 20 amino acids.

This clonotype has at least ten counts. The V call is TRBV18, the J call TRBJ1-5, with 8 bases lining up with TRBD1. Losses at the gene ends were 4 bases for V and 6 bases for J; bases not matched to a gene: 11. Per the germline V gene, CDR1 is KGHSH and CDR2 is LQKENI. The CDR3 has 16 residues. CDR3 nucleotide sequence: TGTGCCAGCTCACACTCCGGGACAGGCCGCCGTCAGCCCCAGCATTTT. Translating it yields CASSHSGTGRRQPQHF.

As to this clonotype: This likely came from a read error, as a far larger clone is one base away. This chain joins TRBV7-9 and TRBJ1-1; possible D gene TRBD1, 5 bases. Matching the DNA end better, TRBJ1-6 makes the J call doubtful. CDR1 is SEHNR and CDR2 is FQNEAQ in the germline V gene (reference sequence). The length of the CDR3 is 13 residues. The chain's CDR3 is CASSSSTASPLHF. CDR3 DNA sequence: TGTGCCAGCAGTTCCTCGACAGCTTCACCCCTCCACTTT.

In its sample, this clonotype was seen many times. The V call is TRBV29-1, the J call TRBJ2-5, with D uncertain. The germline V gene encodes CDR1 SQVTM and CDR2 ANQGSEA. The CDR3 is 13 residues long. Trimming pared 7 bases from V and 4 bases from J, leaving 16 bases between. The CDR3: CSASVAIRETQYF. The CDR3 coding sequence is TGCAGCGCCAGTGTAGCTATCCGAGAGACCCAGTACTTC.